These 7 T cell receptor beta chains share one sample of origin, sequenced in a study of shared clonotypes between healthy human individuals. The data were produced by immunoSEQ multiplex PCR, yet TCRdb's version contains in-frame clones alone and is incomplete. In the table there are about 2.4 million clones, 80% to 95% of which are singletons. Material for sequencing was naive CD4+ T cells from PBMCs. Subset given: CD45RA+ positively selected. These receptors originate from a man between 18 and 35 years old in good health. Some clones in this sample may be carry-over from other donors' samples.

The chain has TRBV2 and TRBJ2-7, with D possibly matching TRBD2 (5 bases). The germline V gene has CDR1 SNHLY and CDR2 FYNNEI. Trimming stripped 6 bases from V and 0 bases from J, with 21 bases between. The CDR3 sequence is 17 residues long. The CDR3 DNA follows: TGTGCCAGCAGCCCCCTGGGGAGCGGAGAAAGCTCCTACGAGCAGTACTTC. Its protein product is CASSPLGSGESSYEQYF.

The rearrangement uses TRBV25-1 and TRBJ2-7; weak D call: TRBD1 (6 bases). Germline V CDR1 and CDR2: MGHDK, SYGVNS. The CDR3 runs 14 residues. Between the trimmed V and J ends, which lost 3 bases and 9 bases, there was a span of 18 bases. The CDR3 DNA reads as TGTGCCAGCAGTGACTGGACAGTTGTACGAGGGCAGTACTTC. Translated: CASSDWTVVRGQYF.

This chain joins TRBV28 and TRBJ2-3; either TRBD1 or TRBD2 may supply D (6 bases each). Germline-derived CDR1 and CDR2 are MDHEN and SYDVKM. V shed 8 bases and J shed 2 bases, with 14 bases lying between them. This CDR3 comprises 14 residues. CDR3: CASRGRQPTDTQYF. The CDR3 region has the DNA TGTGCCAGCCGGGGGCGACAGCCCACAGATACGCAGTATTTT.

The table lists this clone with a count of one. CDR3 nucleotides: TGTGCCGGTGCCCGGGACAGTCCAACAGATACGCAGTATTTT. Its protein is CAGARDSPTDTQYF. The V call is TRBV7-9, the J call TRBJ2-3, with 7 bases identical to TRBD1. CDR3 length: 14 residues. J gave up 3 bases and V 11 bases, and 11 bases lay outside the gene matches. Germline loops: CDR1 SEHNR, CDR2 FQNEAQ (reference sequence).

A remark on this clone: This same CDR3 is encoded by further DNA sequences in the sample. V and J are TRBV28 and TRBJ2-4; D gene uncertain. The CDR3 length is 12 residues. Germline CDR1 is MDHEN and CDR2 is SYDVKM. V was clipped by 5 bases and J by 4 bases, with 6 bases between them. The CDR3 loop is CASSLPKNIQYF. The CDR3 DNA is TGTGCCAGCAGTCTTCCAAAAAACATTCAGTACTTC.

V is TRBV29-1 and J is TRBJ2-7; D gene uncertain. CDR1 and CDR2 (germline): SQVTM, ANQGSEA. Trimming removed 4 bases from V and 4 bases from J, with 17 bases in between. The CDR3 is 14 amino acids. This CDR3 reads CSVVLYWENYEQYF. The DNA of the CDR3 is TGCAGCGTTGTGTTATACTGGGAAAATTACGAGCAGTACTTC.

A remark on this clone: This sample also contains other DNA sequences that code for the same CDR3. The CDR3 sequence: CASSRTASYEQYF. The CDR3, as DNA: TGTGCCAGCAGCCGGACGGCGTCCTACGAGCAGTACTTC. The chain joins TRBV5-4 to TRBJ2-7; D remains unclear. V gave up 4 bases and J gave up 1 base, with 9 bases separating them. Germline values: CDR1 SGHNT, CDR2 YYREEE (reference sequence). The CDR3 has 13 amino acids.